Listed below are T cell receptor beta chains from one sample, sequenced in a study of cytomegalovirus exposure and HLA in healthy donors. Assay used: immunoSEQ multiplex PCR; TCRdb lists only in-frame clones, some missing. The sample has about 200,000 clones, 87% seen once. Sequencing was performed on PBMCs. These receptors were taken from a man aged 25-45 years in good health and CMV-seronegative. Both conserved end residues are part of each CDR3. Fields, in order: V gene, clone size, D gene, J gene, CDR3 protein, CDR3 DNA. D genes are given only for firm matches. Clone size is not always given. Where it is, it says once, few, many or a class for expanded clones.

>TRBV27|once|TRBD1|TRBJ1-6
CASSNRQGESYNSPLHF
TGTGCCAGCAGCAACCGACAGGGGGAATCCTATAATTCACCCCTCCACTTT
>TRBV5-1|few|TRBD1|TRBJ2-2
CASSFPDRGLGELFF
TGCGCCAGCAGCTTTCCTGACAGGGGGCTCGGGGAGCTGTTTTTT
>TRBV29-1|.|TRBD1|TRBJ2-1
CSVHRGQGPRNEQFF
TGCAGCGTTCACAGGGGGCAGGGGCCTAGGAATGAGCAGTTCTTC
>TRBV28|.|.|TRBJ2-7
CASSFSVYEQYF
TGTGCCAGCAGTTTTAGTGTGTACGAGCAGTACTTC
>TRBV7-2|.|TRBD1|TRBJ2-7
CASSLETGTYEQYF
TGTGCCAGCAGCTTAGAGACAGGGACCTACGAGCAGTACTTC
>TRBV4-1|once|.|TRBJ2-1
CASSQGLVGSNEQFF
TGCGCCAGCAGCCAAGGACTAGTTGGCTCCAATGAGCAGTTCTTC
>TRBV5-1|.|.|TRBJ2-6
CASSLGYSGANGLTF
TGCGCCAGCAGCCTAGGATACTCTGGGGCCAACGGCCTGACTTTC
>TRBV7-9|.|.|TRBJ1-5
CASSLSGLPNQPQHF
TGTGCCAGCAGCTTAAGCGGGTTACCGAATCAGCCCCAGCATTTT
>TRBV15|once|.|TRBJ2-3
CATRRSAEYTQYF
TGTGCCACCAGACGTAGCGCCGAATATACGCAGTATTTT
>TRBV19|.|TRBD1|TRBJ1-4
CASRSLAGGPYEKLFF
TGTGCCAGTAGAAGTCTGGCAGGGGGGCCGTATGAAAAACTGTTTTTT
>TRBV19|.|TRBD1|TRBJ2-5
CATRDRGQETQYF
TGTGCCACCCGGGACAGGGGGCAAGAGACCCAGTACTTC
>TRBV2|.|.|TRBJ2-1
CASTPGLASNEQFF
TGTGCCAGCACCCCGGGCCTAGCGAGCAATGAGCAGTTCTTC
>TRBV28|once|.|TRBJ2-6
CATKFGGYSGANVLTF
TGTGCCACCAAATTTGGCGGGTACTCTGGGGCCAACGTCCTGACTTTC
>TRBV12-2|once|.|TRBJ1-5
CASRRRGQYSNQPQHF
TGTGCAAGTCGCCGCCGGGGACAGTATAGCAATCAGCCCCAGCATTTT
>TRBV2|.|TRBD1|TRBJ2-1
CASSQETGGYEQFF
TGTGCCAGCTCCCAAGAGACAGGGGGCTATGAGCAGTTCTTC
>TRBV7-2|.|.|TRBJ2-5
CASSLDWGLQKETQYF
TGTGCCAGCAGCCTCGACTGGGGACTGCAAAAAGAGACCCAGTACTTC
>TRBV28|few|.|TRBJ1-1
CASKVNRRNTEAFF
TGTGCCAGCAAAGTCAACAGGAGGAACACTGAAGCTTTCTTT
>TRBV6-5|.|.|TRBJ1-3
CASSYSQTDGNTIYF
TGTGCCAGCAGTTACTCTCAGACAGACGGAAACACCATATATTTT